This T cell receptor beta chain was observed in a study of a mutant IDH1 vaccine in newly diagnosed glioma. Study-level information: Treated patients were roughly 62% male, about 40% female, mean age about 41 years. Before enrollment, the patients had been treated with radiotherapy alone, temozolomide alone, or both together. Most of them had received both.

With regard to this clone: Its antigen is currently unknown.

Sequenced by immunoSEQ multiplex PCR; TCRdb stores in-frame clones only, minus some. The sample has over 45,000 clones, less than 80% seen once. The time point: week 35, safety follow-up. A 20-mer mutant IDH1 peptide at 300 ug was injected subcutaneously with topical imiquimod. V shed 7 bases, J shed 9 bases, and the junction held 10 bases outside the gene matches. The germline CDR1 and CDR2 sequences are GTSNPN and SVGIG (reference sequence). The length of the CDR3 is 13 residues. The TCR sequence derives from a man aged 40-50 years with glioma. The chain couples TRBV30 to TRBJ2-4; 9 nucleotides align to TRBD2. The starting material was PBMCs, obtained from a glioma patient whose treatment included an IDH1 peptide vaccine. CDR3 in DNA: TGTGCCTACTCTAGCGGGGCTGGGATCATTCAGTACTTC. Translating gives CAYSSGAGIIQYF.